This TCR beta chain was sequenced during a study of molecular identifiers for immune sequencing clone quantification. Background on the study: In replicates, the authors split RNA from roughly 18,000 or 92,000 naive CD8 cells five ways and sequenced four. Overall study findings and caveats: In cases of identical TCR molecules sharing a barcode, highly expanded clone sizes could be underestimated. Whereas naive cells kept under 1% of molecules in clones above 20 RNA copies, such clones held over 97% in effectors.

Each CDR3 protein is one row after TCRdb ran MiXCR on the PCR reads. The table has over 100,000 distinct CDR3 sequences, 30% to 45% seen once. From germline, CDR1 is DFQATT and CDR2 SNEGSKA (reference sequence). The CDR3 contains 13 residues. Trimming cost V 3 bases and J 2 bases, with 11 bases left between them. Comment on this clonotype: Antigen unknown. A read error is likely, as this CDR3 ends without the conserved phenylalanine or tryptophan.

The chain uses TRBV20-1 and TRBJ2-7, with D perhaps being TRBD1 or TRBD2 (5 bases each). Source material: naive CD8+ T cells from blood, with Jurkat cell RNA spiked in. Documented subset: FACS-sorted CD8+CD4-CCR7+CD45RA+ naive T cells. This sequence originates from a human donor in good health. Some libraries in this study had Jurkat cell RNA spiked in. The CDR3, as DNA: TGCAGTGCTAGGGGGGTAGAGGCCTACGAGCAGTACCTC. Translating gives CSARGVEAYEQYL.